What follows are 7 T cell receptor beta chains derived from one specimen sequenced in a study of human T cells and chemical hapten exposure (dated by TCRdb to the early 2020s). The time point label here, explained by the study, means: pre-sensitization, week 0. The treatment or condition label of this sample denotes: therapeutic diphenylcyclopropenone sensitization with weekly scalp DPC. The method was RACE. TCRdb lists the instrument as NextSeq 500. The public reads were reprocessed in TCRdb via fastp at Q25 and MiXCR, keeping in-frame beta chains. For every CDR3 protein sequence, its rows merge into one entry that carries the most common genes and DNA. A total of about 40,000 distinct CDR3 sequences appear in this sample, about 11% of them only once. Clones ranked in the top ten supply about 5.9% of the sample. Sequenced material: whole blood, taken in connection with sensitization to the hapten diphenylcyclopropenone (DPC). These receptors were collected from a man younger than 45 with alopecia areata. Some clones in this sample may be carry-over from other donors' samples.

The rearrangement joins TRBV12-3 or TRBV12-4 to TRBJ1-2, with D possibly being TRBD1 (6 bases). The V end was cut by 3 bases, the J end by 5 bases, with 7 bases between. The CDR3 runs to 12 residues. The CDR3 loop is CASSLQGYGYTF. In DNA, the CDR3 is TGTGCCAGCAGTTTGCAGGGGTATGGCTACACCTTC.

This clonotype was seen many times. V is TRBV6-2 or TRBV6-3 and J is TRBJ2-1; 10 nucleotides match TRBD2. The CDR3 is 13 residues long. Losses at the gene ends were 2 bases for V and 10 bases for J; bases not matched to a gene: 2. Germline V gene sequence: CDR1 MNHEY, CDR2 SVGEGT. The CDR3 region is CASSYETSGEQFF. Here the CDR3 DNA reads TGTGCCAGCAGTTACGAGACTAGCGGGGAGCAGTTCTTC.

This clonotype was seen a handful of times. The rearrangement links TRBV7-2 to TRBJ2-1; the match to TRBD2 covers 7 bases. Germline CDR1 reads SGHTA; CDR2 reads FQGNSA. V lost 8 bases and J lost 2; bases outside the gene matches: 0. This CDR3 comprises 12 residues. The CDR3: CASGGAYNEQFF. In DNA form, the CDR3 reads TGTGCCAGCGGGGGGGCCTACAATGAGCAGTTCTTC.

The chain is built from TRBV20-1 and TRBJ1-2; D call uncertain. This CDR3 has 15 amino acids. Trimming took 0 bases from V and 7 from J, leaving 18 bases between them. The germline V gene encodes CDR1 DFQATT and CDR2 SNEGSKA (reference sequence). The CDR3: CSARDLRTGRSGYTF. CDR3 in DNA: TGCAGTGCTAGAGACCTACGGACGGGTCGTTCTGGCTACACCTTC.

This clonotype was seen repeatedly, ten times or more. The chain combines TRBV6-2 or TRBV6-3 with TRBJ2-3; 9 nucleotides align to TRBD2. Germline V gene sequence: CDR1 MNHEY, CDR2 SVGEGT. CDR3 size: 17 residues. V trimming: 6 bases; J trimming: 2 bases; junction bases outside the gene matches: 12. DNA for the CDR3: TGTGCCAGCAGCACCGTCCCCCTAGCGGGGAACACAGATACGCAGTATTTT. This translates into CASSTVPLAGNTDTQYF.

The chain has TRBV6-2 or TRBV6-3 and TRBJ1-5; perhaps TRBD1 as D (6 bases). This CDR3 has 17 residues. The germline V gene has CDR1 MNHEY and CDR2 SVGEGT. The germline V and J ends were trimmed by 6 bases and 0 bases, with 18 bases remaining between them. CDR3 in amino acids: CASRTYGQPYSNQPQHF. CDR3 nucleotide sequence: TGTGCCAGCAGAACCTACGGACAGCCCTATAGCAATCAGCCCCAGCATTTT.

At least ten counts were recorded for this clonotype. CDR3 protein: CASSQEDSQSGANVLTF. CDR3 DNA: TGTGCCAGCAGCCAAGAGGACAGTCAGTCTGGGGCCAACGTCCTGACTTTC. This chain joins TRBV3-1 and TRBJ2-6; a possible D gene is TRBD1 (6 bases). V lost 0 bases to trimming and J lost 1 base, with 10 bases between them. The CDR3 contains 17 residues. Germline loops: CDR1 LGHDT, CDR2 YNNKEL (reference sequence).